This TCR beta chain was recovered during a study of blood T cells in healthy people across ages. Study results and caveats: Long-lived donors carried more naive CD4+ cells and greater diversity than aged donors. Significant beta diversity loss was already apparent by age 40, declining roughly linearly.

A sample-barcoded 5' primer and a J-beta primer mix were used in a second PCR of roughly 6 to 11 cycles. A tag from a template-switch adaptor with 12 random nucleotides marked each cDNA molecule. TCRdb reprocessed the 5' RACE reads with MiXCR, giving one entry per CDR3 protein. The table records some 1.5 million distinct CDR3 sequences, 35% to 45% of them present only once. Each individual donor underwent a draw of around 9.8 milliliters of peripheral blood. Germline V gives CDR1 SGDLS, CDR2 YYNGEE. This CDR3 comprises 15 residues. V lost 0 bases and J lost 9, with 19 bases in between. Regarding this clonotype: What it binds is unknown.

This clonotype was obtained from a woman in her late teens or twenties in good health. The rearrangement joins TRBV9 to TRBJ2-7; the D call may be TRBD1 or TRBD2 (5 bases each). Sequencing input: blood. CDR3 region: CASSVDLGTAGGQYF. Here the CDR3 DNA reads TGTGCCAGCAGCGTAGATTTAGGGACCGCAGGCGGGCAGTACTTC. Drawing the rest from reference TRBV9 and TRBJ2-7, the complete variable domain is DSGVTQTPKHLITATGQRVTLRCSPRSGDLSVYWYQQSLDQGLQFLIQYYNGEERAKGNILERFSAQQFPDLHSELNLSSLELGDSALYFCASSVDLGTAGGQYFGPGTRLTVT.